Following are 7 T cell receptor beta chains from one sample sequenced in a study of CD8 T cells in ankylosing spondylitis. One entry per CDR3 protein, called by TCRdb with MiXCR from the 5' RACE reads. The table shows fewer than 500,000 distinct CDR3 sequences, with approximately 26% occurring only once. Their antigen targets remain unknown. Findings of the study overall: About 8 highly homologous variants made up a TCR beta motif that seemed to typify ankylosing spondylitis blood.

The sequenced sample was blood, either unsorted or a sorted T cell fraction (not recorded which). The source of these receptors is a male donor with ankylosing spondylitis.

This clonotype was observed a few times. The chain employs TRBV20-1 and TRBJ2-7; either TRBD1 or TRBD2 may fit D (5 bases each). CDR1 is DFQATT, CDR2 SNEGSKA, per germline (reference sequence). The ends were cut back, 5 bases at V and 4 bases at J, with 9 bases in the middle. The CDR3 runs 11 residues. Here the CDR3 reads CSAGDQYEQYV. CDR3 DNA: TGCAGTGCTGGGGACCAATACGAGCAGTACGTC.

The chain is built from TRBV18 and TRBJ2-1; no clear D. The CDR3 contains 13 residues. V was trimmed by 4 bases and J by 6 bases, leaving 10 bases between them. Germline CDR1 and CDR2: KGHSH and LQKENI. The DNA for the CDR3 is TGTGCCAGCTCACGGGCTCTGGGCAATGAGCAGTTCTTC. Its translation: CASSRALGNEQFF.

This clonotype has a count of ten or more. J is TRBJ1-5 and V is TRBV7-9; D gene uncertain. This CDR3 comprises 13 residues. Germline loops: CDR1 SEHNR, CDR2 FQNEAQ (reference sequence). Trimming took off 3 bases at V and 5 bases at J, with 8 bases between the two ends. The CDR3 reads CASSLWQDQPQHF. CDR3 coding DNA: TGTGCCAGCAGCTTGTGGCAGGATCAGCCCCAGCATTTT.

This clonotype was counted only a few times. The chain links TRBV20-1 to TRBJ2-1, with D perhaps matching TRBD2 (6 bases). Between the trimmed V and J ends, which lost 0 bases and 7 bases, there was a span of 16 bases. Germline V gene data show CDR1 as DFQATT and CDR2 as SNEGSKA (reference sequence). The CDR3 totals 15 residues. CDR3 amino acids: CSARDWDWEVNEQFF. CDR3 nucleotide sequence: TGCAGTGCTAGAGATTGGGACTGGGAGGTAAATGAGCAGTTCTTC.

This clonotype has at least ten counts. The V gene is TRBV25-1, the J gene TRBJ1-1, with 9 bases matching TRBD1. The V gene end was trimmed by 4 bases and the J gene end by 5 bases; junction bases not matched to a gene: 2. The germline V gene has CDR1 MGHDK and CDR2 SYGVNS. CDR3 size: 13 residues. The CDR3 DNA sequence: TGTGCCAGCAGTGCGACAGGGGGGACTGAAGCTTTCTTT. This codes for CASSATGGTEAFF.

The chain carries TRBV15 and TRBJ2-7, with TRBD2 matching over 12 bases. The CDR3 is 14 residues long. The junction had 2 bases not matched to a gene; V was cut back by 4 bases and J by 4 bases. Germline V gene lookup returns CDR1 LNHNV and CDR2 YYDKDF (reference sequence). CDR3 nucleotide sequence: TGTGCCACCAGCACTAGCGGGAGGGGATACGAGCAGTACTTC. Translation gives CATSTSGRGYEQYF. The entire variable domain, with the rest obtained from reference TRBV15 and TRBJ2-7, is as follows: DAMVIQNPRYQVTQFGKPVTLSCSQTLNHNVMYWYQQKSSQAPKLLFHYYDKDFNNEADTPDNFQSRRPNTSFCFLDIRSPGLGDTAMYLCATSTSGRGYEQYFGPGTRLTVT.

In its sample, this clonotype was seen a few times. V usage is TRBV28 and J usage is TRBJ2-7, with D possibly matching TRBD2 (5 bases). V lost 6 bases and J lost 4, with 16 bases in between. This CDR3 has 14 residues. Germline V lookup: CDR1 MDHEN, CDR2 SYDVKM. CDR3 protein: CASRRRGLGYEQYV. CDR3 bases: TGTGCCAGCAGACGCCGAGGGCTCGGTTACGAGCAGTACGTC.